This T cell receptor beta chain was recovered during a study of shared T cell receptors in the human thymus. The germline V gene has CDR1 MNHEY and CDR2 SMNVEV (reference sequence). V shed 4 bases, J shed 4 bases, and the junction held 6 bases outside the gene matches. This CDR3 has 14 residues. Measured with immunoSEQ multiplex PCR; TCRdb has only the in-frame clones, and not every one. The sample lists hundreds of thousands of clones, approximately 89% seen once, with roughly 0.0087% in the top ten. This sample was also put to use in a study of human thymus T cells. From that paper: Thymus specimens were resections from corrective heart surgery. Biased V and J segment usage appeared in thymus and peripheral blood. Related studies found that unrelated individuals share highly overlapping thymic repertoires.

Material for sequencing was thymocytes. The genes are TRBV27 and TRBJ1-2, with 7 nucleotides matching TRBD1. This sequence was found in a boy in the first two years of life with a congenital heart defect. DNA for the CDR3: TGTGCCAGCAGTTCGTACCGGGACAGCTATGGCTACACCTTC. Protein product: CASSSYRDSYGYTF.